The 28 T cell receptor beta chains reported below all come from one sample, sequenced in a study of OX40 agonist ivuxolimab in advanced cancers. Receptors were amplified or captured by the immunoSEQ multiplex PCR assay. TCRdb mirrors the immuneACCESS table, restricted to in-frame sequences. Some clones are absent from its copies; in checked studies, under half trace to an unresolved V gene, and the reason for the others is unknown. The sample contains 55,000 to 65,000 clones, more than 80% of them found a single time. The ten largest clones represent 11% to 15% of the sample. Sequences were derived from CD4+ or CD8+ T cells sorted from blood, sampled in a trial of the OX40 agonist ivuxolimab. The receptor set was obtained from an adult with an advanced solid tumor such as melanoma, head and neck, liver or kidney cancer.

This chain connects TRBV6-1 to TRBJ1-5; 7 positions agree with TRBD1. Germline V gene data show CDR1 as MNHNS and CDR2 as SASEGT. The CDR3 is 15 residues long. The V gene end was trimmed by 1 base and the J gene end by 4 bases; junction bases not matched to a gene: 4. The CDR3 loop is CASSEGDRRNQPQHF. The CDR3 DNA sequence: TGTGCCAGCAGTGAAGGGGACAGACGGAATCAGCCCCAGCATTTT.

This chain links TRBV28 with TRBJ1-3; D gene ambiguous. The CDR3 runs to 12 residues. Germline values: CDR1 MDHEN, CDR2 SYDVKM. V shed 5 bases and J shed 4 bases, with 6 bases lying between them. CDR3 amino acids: CASSPKGNTIYF. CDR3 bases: TGTGCCAGCAGTCCTAAGGGAAACACCATATATTTT.

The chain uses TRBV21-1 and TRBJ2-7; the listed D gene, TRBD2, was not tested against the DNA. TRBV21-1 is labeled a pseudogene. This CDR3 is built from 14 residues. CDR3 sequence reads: CATVRTSGSHEQYF. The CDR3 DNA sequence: TGTGCCACCGTTAGGACTAGCGGGAGCCACGAGCAGTACTTC.

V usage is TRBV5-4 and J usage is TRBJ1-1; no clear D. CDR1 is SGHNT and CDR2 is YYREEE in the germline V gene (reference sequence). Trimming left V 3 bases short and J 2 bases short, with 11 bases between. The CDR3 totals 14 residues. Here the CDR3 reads CASSSRRANTEAFF. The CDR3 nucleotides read TGTGCCAGCAGCTCTCGTAGGGCTAACACTGAAGCTTTCTTT. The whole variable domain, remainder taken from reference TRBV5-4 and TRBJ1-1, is ETGVTQSPTHLIKTRGQQVTLRCSSQSGHNTVSWYQQALGQGPQFIFQYYREEENGRGNFPPRFSGLQFPNYSSELNVNALELDDSALYLCASSSRRANTEAFFGQGTRLTVV.

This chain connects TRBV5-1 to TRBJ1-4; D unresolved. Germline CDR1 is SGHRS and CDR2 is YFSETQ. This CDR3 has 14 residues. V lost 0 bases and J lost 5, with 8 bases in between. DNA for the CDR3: TGCGCCAGCAGCTTGGAAGGCTCCAATGAAAAACTGTTTTTT. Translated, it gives CASSLEGSNEKLFF.

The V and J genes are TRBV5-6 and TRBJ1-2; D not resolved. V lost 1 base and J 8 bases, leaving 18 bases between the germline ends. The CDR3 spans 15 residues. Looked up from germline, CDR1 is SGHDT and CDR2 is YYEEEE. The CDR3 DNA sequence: TGTGCCAGCAGCTTGCCCGGGCCGTCCCTTAAGGGCTACACCTTC. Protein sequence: CASSLPGPSLKGYTF.

CDR3 amino acids: CASSLNGRGLAGGEKTQYF. CDR3 nucleotides: TGTGCCAGCAGCTTAAATGGGCGGGGACTAGCGGGAGGAGAAAAGACCCAGTACTTC. The chain couples TRBV7-3 to TRBJ2-5, with 15 bases fitting TRBD2. The CDR3 contains 19 residues. V lost 1 base and J lost 6; bases outside the gene matches: 12. Germline CDR1 reads SGHTA; CDR2 reads FQGTGA. Filled out from reference TRBV7-3 and TRBJ2-5, the complete variable domain reads GAGVSQTPSNKVTEKGKYVELRCDPISGHTALYWYRQSLGQGPEFLIYFQGTGAADDSGLPNDRFFAVRPEGSVSTLKIQRTERGDSAVYLCASSLNGRGLAGGEKTQYFGPGTRLLVL.

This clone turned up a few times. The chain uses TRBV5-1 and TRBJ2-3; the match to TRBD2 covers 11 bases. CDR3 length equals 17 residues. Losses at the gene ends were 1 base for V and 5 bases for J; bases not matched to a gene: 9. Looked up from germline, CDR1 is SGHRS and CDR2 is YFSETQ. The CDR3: CASSLPPTSGRLDTQYF. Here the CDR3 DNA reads TGCGCCAGCAGCTTGCCCCCCACTAGCGGGAGATTAGATACGCAGTATTTT.

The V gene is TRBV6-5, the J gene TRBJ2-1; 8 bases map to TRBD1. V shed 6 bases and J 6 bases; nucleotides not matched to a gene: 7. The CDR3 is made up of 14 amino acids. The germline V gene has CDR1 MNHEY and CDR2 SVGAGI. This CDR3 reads CASSNNRGTNEQFF. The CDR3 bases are TGTGCCAGCAGCAATAACAGGGGGACCAATGAGCAGTTCTTC.

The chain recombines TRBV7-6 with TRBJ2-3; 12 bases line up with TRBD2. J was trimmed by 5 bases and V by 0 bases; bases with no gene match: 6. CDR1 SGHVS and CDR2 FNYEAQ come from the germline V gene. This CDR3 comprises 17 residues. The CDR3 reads CASSLAASGRALDTQYF. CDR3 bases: TGTGCCAGCAGCTTAGCAGCTAGCGGGAGGGCCCTAGATACGCAGTATTTT.

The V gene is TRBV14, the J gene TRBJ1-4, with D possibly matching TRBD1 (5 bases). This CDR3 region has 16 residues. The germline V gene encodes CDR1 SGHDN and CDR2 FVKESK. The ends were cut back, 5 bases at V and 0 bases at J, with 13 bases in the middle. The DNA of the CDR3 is TGTGCCAGCAGCACTGGGACGGATGCAACTAATGAAAAACTGTTTTTT. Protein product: CASSTGTDATNEKLFF.

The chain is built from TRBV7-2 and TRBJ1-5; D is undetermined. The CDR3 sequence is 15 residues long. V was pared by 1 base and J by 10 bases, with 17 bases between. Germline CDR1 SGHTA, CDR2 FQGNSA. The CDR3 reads CASSLGGYPRDPQHF. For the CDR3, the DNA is TGTGCCAGCAGCTTAGGAGGGTACCCACGGGATCCCCAGCATTTT.

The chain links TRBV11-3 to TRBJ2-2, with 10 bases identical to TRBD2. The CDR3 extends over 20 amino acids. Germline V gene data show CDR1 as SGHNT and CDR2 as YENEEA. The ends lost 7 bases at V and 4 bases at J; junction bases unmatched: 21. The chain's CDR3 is CASTFIFSDSGRIGTGELFF. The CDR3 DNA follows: TGTGCCAGCACCTTCATCTTTTCGGATAGCGGGAGGATAGGCACCGGGGAGCTGTTTTTT.

This chain's CDR3 is CASSPLRGYEAFF. CDR3 bases: TGTGCCAGCTCACCTCTGAGGGGCTATGAAGCTTTCTTT. This chain uses TRBV18 with TRBJ1-1; D is possibly TRBD1 (5 bases). The CDR3 loop spans 13 amino acids. Germline V gene data show CDR1 as KGHSH and CDR2 as LQKENI. V was trimmed by 3 bases and J by 7 bases, leaving 12 bases between them.

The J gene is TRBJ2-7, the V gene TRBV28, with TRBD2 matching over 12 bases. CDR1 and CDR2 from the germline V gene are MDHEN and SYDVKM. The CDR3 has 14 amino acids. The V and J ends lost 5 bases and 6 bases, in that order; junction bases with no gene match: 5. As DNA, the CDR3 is TGTGCCAGCAGTCCTATGACTAGCGGGAGCGAGCAGTACTTC. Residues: CASSPMTSGSEQYF.

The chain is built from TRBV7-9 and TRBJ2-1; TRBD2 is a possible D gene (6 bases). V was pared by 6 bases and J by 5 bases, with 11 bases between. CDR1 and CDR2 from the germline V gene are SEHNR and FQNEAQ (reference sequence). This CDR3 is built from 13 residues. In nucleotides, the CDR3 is TGTGCCAGCAGTCCGGGACTCGACAATGAGCAGTTCTTC. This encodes CASSPGLDNEQFF.

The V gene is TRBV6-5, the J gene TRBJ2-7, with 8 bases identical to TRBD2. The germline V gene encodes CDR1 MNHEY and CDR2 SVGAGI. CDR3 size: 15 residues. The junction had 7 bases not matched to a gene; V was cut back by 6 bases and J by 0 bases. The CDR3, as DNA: TGTGCCAGCAGGCCTAGCGGGCAGAGCTCCTACGAGCAGTACTTC. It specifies CASRPSGQSSYEQYF.

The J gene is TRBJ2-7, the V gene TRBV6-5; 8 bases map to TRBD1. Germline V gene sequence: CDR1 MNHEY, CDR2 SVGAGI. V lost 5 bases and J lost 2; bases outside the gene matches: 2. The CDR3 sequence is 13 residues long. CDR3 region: CASSDRGAYEQYF. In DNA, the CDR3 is TGTGCCAGCAGTGACAGGGGAGCCTACGAGCAGTACTTC.

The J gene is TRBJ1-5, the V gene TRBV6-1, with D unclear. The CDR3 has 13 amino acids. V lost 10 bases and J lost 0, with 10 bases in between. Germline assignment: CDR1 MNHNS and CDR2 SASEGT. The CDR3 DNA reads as TGTGCCATAGCCAGCTATAGCAATCAGCCCCAGCATTTT. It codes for CAIASYSNQPQHF.

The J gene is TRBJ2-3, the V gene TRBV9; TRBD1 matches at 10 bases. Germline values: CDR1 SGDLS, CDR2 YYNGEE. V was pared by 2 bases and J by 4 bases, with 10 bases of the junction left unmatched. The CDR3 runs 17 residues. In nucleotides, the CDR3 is TGTGCCAGCAGCGTTACCCCGGGACAGGGGAGCCCAGATACGCAGTATTTT. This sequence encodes CASSVTPGQGSPDTQYF. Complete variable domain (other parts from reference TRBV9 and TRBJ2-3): DSGVTQTPKHLITATGQRVTLRCSPRSGDLSVYWYQQSLDQGLQFLIQYYNGEERAKGNILERFSAQQFPDLHSELNLSSLELGDSALYFCASSVTPGQGSPDTQYFGPGTRLTVL.

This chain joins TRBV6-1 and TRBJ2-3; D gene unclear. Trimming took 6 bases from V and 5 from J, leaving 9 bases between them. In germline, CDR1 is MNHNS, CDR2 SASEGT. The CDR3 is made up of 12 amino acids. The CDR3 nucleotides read TGTGCCAGCAGCCTTATTAGAGATACGCAGTATTTT. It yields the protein CASSLIRDTQYF.

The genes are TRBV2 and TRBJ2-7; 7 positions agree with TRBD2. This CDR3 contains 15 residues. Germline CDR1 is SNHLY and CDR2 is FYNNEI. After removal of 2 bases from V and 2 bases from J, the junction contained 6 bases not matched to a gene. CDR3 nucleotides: TGTGCCAGCAGTGAACTCTTCCTAGCGGCCTACGAGCAGTACTTC. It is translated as CASSELFLAAYEQYF.

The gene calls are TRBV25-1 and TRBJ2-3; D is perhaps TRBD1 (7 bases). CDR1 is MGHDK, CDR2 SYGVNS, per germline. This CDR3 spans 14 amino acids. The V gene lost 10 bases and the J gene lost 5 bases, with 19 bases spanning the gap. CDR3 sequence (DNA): TGTGCCACCAAGGGGGCTAGCGATAGAGATACGCAGTATTTT. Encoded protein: CATKGASDRDTQYF.

CDR3 in amino acids: CASWQGAWGTEAFF. The DNA of the CDR3 is TGTGCCAGCTGGCAGGGGGCTTGGGGCACTGAAGCTTTCTTT. The V call is TRBV28, the J call TRBJ1-1, with 8 bases aligning to TRBD1. CDR3 length: 14 residues. J lost 4 bases, V lost 8 bases, and 9 bases had no gene match. In germline, CDR1 is MDHEN, CDR2 SYDVKM.

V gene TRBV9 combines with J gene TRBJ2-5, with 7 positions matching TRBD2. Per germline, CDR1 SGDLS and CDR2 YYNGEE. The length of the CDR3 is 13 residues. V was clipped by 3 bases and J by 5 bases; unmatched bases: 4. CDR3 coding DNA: TGTGCCAGCAGCGGCGGGAGCGCGGAGACCCAGTACTTC. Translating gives CASSGGSAETQYF.

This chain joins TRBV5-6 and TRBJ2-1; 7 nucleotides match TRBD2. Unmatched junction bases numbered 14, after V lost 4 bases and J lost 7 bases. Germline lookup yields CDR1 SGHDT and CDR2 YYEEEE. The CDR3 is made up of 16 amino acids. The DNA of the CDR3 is TGTGCCAGCAGCCGGATGGGGGAGGGTATCGGGAATGAGCAGTTCTTC. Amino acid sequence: CASSRMGEGIGNEQFF.

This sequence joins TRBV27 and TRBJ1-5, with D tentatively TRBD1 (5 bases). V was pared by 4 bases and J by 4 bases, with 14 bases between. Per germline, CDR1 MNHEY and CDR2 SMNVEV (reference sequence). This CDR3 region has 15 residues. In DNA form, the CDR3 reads TGTGCCAGCAGTTCAGTCAGGAGGGGTAATCAGCCCCAGCATTTT. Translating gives CASSSVRRGNQPQHF.

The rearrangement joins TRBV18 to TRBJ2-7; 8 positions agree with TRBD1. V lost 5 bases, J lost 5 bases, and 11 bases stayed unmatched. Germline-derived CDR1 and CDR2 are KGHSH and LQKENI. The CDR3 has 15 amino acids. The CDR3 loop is CASSSQTGAVDEQYF. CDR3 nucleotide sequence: TGTGCCAGCTCATCGCAGACAGGGGCGGTCGACGAGCAGTACTTC. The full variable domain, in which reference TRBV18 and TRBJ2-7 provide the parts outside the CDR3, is NAGVMQNPRHLVRRRGQEARLRCSPMKGHSHVYWYRQLPEEGLKFMVYLQKENIIDESGMPKERFSAEFPKEGPSILRIQQVVRGDSAAYFCASSSQTGAVDEQYFGPGTRLTVT.